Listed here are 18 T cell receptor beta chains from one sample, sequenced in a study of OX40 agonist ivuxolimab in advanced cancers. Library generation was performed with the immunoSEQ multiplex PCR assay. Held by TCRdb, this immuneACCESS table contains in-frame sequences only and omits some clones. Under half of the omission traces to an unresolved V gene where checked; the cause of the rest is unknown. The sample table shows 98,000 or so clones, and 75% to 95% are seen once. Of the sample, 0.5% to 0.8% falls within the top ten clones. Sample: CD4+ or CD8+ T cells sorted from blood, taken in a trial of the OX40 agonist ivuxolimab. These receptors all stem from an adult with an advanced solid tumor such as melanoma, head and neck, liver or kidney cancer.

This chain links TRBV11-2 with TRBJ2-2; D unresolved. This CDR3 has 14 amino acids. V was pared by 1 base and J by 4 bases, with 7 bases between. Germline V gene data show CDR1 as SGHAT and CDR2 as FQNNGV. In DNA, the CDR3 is TGTGCCAGCAGCTTAGTGGTCAGCACCGGGGAGCTGTTTTTT. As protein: CASSLVVSTGELFF.

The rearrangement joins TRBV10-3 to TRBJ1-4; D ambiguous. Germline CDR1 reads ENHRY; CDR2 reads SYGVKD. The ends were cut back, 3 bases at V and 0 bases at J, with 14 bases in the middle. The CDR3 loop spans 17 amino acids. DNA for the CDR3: TGTGCCATCAGTGATGTGCGTCAGTCCACAACTAATGAAAAACTGTTTTTT. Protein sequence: CAISDVRQSTTNEKLFF.

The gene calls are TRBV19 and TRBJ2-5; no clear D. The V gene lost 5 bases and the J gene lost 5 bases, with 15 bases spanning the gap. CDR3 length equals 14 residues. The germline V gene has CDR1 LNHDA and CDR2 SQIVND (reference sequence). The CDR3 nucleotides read TGTGCCAGTAGTCATGGAGCTACGAAGGAGACCCAGTACTTC. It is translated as CASSHGATKETQYF.

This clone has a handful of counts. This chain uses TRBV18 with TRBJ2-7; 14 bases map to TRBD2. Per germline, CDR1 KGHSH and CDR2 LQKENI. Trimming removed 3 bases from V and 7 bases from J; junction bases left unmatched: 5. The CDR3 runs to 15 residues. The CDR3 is CASSPTSGGAREQYF. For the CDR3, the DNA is TGTGCCAGCTCACCGACTAGCGGGGGGGCCCGAGAGCAGTACTTC. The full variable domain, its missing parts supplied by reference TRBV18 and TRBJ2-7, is NAGVMQNPRHLVRRRGQEARLRCSPMKGHSHVYWYRQLPEEGLKFMVYLQKENIIDESGMPKERFSAEFPKEGPSILRIQQVVRGDSAAYFCASSPTSGGAREQYFGPGTRLTVT.

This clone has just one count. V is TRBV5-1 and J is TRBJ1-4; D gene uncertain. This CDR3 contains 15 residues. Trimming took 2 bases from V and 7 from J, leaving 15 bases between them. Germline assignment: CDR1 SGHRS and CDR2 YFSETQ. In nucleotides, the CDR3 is TGCGCCAGCAGCTTCCAAGGGCGGGAGGGTGAAAAACTGTTTTTT. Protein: CASSFQGREGEKLFF.

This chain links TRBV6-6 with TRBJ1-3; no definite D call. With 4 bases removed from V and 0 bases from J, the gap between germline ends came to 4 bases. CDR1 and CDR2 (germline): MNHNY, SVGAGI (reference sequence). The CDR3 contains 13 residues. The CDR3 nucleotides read TGTGCCAGCAGTTCAGTCTCTGGAAACACCATATATTTT. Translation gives CASSSVSGNTIYF.

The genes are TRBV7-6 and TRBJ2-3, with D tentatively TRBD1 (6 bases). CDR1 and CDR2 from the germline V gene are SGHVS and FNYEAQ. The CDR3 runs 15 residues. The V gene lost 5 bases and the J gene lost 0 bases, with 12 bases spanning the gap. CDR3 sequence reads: CASSPGQTSTDTQYF. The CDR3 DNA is TGTGCCAGCAGCCCTGGACAGACGAGCACAGATACGCAGTATTTT.

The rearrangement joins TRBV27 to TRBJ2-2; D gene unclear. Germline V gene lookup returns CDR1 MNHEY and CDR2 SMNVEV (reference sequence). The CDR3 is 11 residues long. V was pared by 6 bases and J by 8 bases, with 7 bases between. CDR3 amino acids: CASSPAGELFF. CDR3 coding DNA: TGTGCCAGCAGCCCAGCTGGGGAGCTGTTTTTT.

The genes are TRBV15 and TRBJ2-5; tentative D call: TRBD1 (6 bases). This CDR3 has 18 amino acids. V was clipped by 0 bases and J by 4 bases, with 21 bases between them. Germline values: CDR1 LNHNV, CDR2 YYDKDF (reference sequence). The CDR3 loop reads CATSRDKNRVLRAETQYF. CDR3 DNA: TGTGCCACCAGCAGAGACAAAAACAGGGTTCTGAGGGCAGAGACCCAGTACTTC.

The CDR3 reads CAFQGQGEGYTF. CDR3 sequence (DNA): TGTGCCTTTCAGGGACAGGGCGAGGGCTACACCTTC. The V call is TRBV10-3, the J call TRBJ1-2; 9 bases agree with TRBD1. The CDR3 extends over 12 amino acids. J was trimmed by 8 bases and V by 11 bases; bases with no gene match: 9. CDR1 is ENHRY, CDR2 SYGVKD, per germline.

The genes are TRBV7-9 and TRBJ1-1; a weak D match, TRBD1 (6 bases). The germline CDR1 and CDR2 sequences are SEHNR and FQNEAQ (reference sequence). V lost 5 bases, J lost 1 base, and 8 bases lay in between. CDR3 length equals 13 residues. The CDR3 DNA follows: TGTGCCAGCAGCCAGACAGGGAACACTGAAGCTTTCTTT. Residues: CASSQTGNTEAFF. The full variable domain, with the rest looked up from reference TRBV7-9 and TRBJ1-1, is DTGVSQNPRHKITKRGQNVTFRCDPISEHNRLYWYRQTLGQGPEFLTYFQNEAQLEKSRLLSDRFSAERPKGSFSTLEIQRTEQGDSAMYLCASSQTGNTEAFFGQGTRLTVV.

The CDR3 sequence: CASSLTGAGGSYEQYF. In DNA, the CDR3 is TGCGCCAGCAGCTTAACTGGAGCGGGAGGGTCCTACGAGCAGTACTTC. The chain joins TRBV5-1 to TRBJ2-7, with 10 bases aligning to TRBD2. Germline V lookup: CDR1 SGHRS, CDR2 YFSETQ. The CDR3 is 16 residues long. The trim removed 2 bases at V and 1 base at J, leaving 6 bases unmatched.

This CDR3 reads CASSGQGTTEAFF. CDR3 nucleotides: TGCGCCAGCAGCGGTCAGGGTACCACTGAAGCTTTCTTT. The chain combines TRBV10-1 with TRBJ1-1; the D gene is possibly TRBD1 (5 bases). Per the germline V gene, CDR1 is WNHNN and CDR2 is SYGVQD (reference sequence). V shed 6 bases and J shed 4 bases, with 12 bases lying between them. The CDR3 sequence is 13 residues long.

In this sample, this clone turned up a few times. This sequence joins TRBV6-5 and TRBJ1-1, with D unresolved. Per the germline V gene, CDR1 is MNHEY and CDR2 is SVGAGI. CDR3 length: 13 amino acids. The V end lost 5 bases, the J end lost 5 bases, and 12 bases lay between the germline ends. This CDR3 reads CASSLLEDTEAFF. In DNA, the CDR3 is TGTGCCAGCAGTCTCCTCGAGGATACTGAAGCTTTCTTT.

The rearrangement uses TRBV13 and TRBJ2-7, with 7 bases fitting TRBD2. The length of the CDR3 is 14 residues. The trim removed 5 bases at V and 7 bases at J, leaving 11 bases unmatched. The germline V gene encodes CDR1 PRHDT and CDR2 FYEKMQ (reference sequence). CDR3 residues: CASSKRRELGEQYF. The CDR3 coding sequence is TGTGCCAGCAGCAAGCGGCGGGAGTTAGGAGAGCAGTACTTC.

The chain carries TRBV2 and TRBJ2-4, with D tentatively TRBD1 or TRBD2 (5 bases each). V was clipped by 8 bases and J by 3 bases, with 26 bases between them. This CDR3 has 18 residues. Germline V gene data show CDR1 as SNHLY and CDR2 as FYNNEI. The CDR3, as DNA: TGTGCCAGCGGGGGTGATAGGGAGATCGGAGTAGGCAAAAACATTCAGTACTTC. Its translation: CASGGDREIGVGKNIQYF.

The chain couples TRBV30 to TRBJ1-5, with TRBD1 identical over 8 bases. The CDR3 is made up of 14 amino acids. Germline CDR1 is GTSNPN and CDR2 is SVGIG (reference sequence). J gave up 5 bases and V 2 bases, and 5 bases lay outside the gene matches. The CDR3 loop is CAWSQGAVDQPQHF. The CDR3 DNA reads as TGTGCCTGGAGTCAGGGGGCTGTGGATCAGCCCCAGCATTTT.

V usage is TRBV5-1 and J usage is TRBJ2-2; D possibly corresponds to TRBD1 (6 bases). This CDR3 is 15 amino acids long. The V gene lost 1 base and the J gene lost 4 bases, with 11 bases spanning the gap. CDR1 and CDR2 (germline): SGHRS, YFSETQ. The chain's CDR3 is CASSLQGSTTGELFF. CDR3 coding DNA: TGCGCCAGCAGCTTGCAGGGGTCTACCACCGGGGAGCTGTTTTTT. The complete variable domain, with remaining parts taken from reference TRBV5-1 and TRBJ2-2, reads KAGVTQTPRYLIKTRGQQVTLSCSPISGHRSVSWYQQTPGQGLQFLFEYFSETQRNKGNFPGRFSGRQFSNSRSEMNVSTLELGDSALYLCASSLQGSTTGELFFGEGSRLTVL.